The rows below give T cell receptor beta chains drawn from one sample of a study of CD4 T cells in relation to SARS-CoV-2 and coronaviruses. Their antigens are not known. Clones were sequenced by immunoSEQ multiplex PCR, and TCRdb holds only the in-frame ones, with some missing. The top ten hold around 7.6% of the sample, which has about 12,000 clones, roughly 65% seen once. Sequencing used CD4+ T cells from PBMCs, cultured in vitro. Receptors originate from a human donor in good health. The CDR3 runs from the conserved cysteine through the conserved F or W. A D gene is named only where the DNA matches it firmly. Part of the rows lack a size; the others show once, few, many or a class for expanded clones.

J | V | D | size | DNA | CDR3
TRBJ2-7 | TRBV19 | TRBD1 | . | TGTGCCAGTAGCCCGGACAGGGGAGTCGGCTACGAGCAGTACTTC | CASSPDRGVGYEQYF
TRBJ2-1 | TRBV6-6 | TRBD2 | . | TGTGCCAGCAGTTACTCGATATTGGCGGGACTAAGCGAGCAGTTCTTC | CASSYSILAGLSEQFF
TRBJ2-3 | TRBV28 | . | . | TGTGCCAGCAGTCCGACACAGGGAAGGGCAGATACGCAGTATTTT | CASSPTQGRADTQYF
TRBJ1-5 | TRBV5-1 | . | medium-sized | TGCGCCAGCAGCTTGGCCAGTACAGCCGATCAGCCCCAGCATTTT | CASSLASTADQPQHF
TRBJ2-1 | TRBV11-3 | TRBD2 | . | TGTGCCAGCAGCCCCCAAACTAGCGGGGCGAACAATGAGCAGTTCTTC | CASSPQTSGANNEQFF
TRBJ1-1 | TRBV18 | TRBD1 | . | TGTGCCAGCTCACCACGGCAGGGGGTCACTGAAGCTTTCTTT | CASSPRQGVTEAFF
TRBJ2-7 | TRBV10-3 | TRBD2 | few | TGTGCCATCAGTGAGTCGATCGGACTAGCAGGATACGAGCAGTACTTC | CAISESIGLAGYEQYF
TRBJ2-3 | TRBV27 | . | few | TGTGCCAGCAGTTTAGCTCTAGCTTTTAGCACAGATACGCAGTATTTT | CASSLALAFSTDTQYF
TRBJ1-1 | TRBV5-1 | TRBD1 | few | TGCGCCAGCAGCCAACCGGGACAGCGGAACACTGAAGCTTTCTTT | CASSQPGQRNTEAFF
TRBJ2-1 | TRBV5-1 | . | few | TGCGCCAGCAGCTTGGTTACGGGAGACTACAATGAGCAGTTCTTC | CASSLVTGDYNEQFF
TRBJ2-3 | TRBV24-1 | . | . | TGTGCCACCAGTGACCATACCGGGACTCCAGATACGCAGTATTTT | CATSDHTGTPDTQYF
TRBJ2-7 | TRBV5-1 | . | few | TGCGCCAGCAGCCTCATGATTAATACCTACGAGCAGTACTTC | CASSLMINTYEQYF
TRBJ1-5 | TRBV6-5 | TRBD1 | few | TGTGCCAGCAGTTACGGACAGGGCTATCAGCCCCAGCATTTT | CASSYGQGYQPQHF
TRBJ1-2 | TRBV29-1 | TRBD1 | large | TGCAGCGTTGGCAAGGGGACAGCCCCTAACTATGGCTACACCTTC | CSVGKGTAPNYGYTF